Each of the 32 T cell receptor beta chains below was sequenced from the same sample in a study of blood T cell repertoires in COVID-19. Method: immunoSEQ multiplex PCR; TCRdb's copy keeps in-frame clones and lacks some. The table includes about 280,000 clones, 75% to 85% detected once. The material sequenced was peripheral blood. The receptors were sampled from a man aged 50 to 60 with active or convalescent COVID-19.

This chain uses TRBV24-1 with TRBJ2-7; TRBD2 agrees at 12 bases. Losses at the gene ends were 11 bases for V and 5 bases for J; bases not matched to a gene: 12. CDR3 length: 15 amino acids. Looked up from germline, CDR1 is KGHDR and CDR2 is SFDVKD. CDR3 nucleotide sequence: TGTGCCATCCCCAACCTGACTAGCGGGAGAGACGAGCAGTACTTC. It encodes CAIPNLTSGRDEQYF.

This CDR3 is CASSLSASGLNEQFF. CDR3 in DNA: TGCGCCAGCAGCTTGTCGGCTAGCGGACTCAATGAGCAGTTCTTC. The rearrangement joins TRBV5-1 to TRBJ2-1, with TRBD2 matching 7 bases. V lost 1 base, J lost 6 bases, and 7 bases stayed unmatched. CDR3 length equals 15 residues. Germline assignment: CDR1 SGHRS and CDR2 YFSETQ. The full variable domain, with the rest looked up from reference TRBV5-1 and TRBJ2-1, is KAGVTQTPRYLIKTRGQQVTLSCSPISGHRSVSWYQQTPGQGLQFLFEYFSETQRNKGNFPGRFSGRQFSNSRSEMNVSTLELGDSALYLCASSLSASGLNEQFFGPGTRLTVL.

The J gene is TRBJ2-3, the V gene TRBV2; D unresolved. This CDR3 is 15 amino acids long. Trimming removed 5 bases from V and 0 bases from J, with 12 bases in between. Germline assignment: CDR1 SNHLY and CDR2 FYNNEI. The CDR3 protein is CASSQQSRSTDTQYF. For the CDR3, the DNA is TGTGCCAGCAGTCAACAGAGCCGTAGCACAGATACGCAGTATTTT.

V is TRBV5-5 and J is TRBJ2-6; no reliable D call. The CDR3 length is 15 residues. The V gene's germline CDR1 is SGHKS and CDR2 YYEKEE (reference sequence). Trimming cost V 0 bases and J 0 bases, with 4 bases left between them. CDR3 sequence reads: CASSLAGSGANVLTF. The CDR3, as DNA: TGTGCCAGCAGCTTGGCCGGCTCTGGGGCCAACGTCCTGACTTTC.

The chain links TRBV28 to TRBJ2-7; TRBD2 agrees at 9 bases. Per germline, CDR1 MDHEN and CDR2 SYDVKM. V shed 6 bases and J 0 bases; nucleotides not matched to a gene: 6. This CDR3 comprises 15 residues. CDR3 in amino acids: CASSISGRYSYEQYF. In DNA form, the CDR3 reads TGTGCCAGCAGCATTAGCGGGAGATACTCCTACGAGCAGTACTTC.

The chain has TRBV19 and TRBJ1-1; 7 nucleotides line up with TRBD1. Unmatched junction bases numbered 12, after V lost 1 base and J lost 1 base. Germline V gene data show CDR1 as LNHDA and CDR2 as SQIVND (reference sequence). The CDR3 sequence is 18 residues long. This CDR3 reads CASSIGWRGPAQNTEAFF. In nucleotides, the CDR3 is TGTGCCAGTAGTATAGGTTGGAGGGGGCCCGCCCAGAACACTGAAGCTTTCTTT. The whole variable domain, filled in from reference TRBV19 and TRBJ1-1, reads DGGITQSPKYLFRKEGQNVTLSCEQNLNHDAMYWYRQDPGQGLRLIYYSQIVNDFQKGDIAEGYSVSREKKESFPLTVTSAQKNPTAFYLCASSIGWRGPAQNTEAFFGQGTRLTVV.

The J gene is TRBJ2-7, the V gene TRBV28, with a tentative D call TRBD1 (6 bases). The CDR3 covers 13 residues. Germline values: CDR1 MDHEN, CDR2 SYDVKM. The germline V and J ends were trimmed by 6 bases and 2 bases, with 11 bases remaining between them. This CDR3 is CASSLTGPYEQYF. The CDR3 nucleotides are TGTGCCAGCAGCCTGACAGGACCCTACGAGCAGTACTTC.

V usage is TRBV5-5 and J usage is TRBJ2-7, with 8 bases fitting TRBD1. The CDR3 is 14 residues long. The germline V gene encodes CDR1 SGHKS and CDR2 YYEKEE (reference sequence). V shed 0 bases and J 6 bases; nucleotides not matched to a gene: 5. The CDR3 DNA reads TGTGCCAGCAGCTTGGGGACAGGGATCCCCGAGCAGTACTTC. It encodes CASSLGTGIPEQYF.

The chain joins TRBV5-1 to TRBJ2-1; D is possibly TRBD1 (5 bases). The CDR3 spans 11 residues. Germline V CDR1 and CDR2: SGHRS, YFSETQ. V dropped 7 bases and J dropped 12 bases, with 14 bases sitting between them. As DNA, the CDR3 is TGCGCCAGCCGAATGGCCCAGGGGCAGTTCTTC. Its protein is CASRMAQGQFF.

This clone has just a few counts. The chain links TRBV5-5 to TRBJ1-5; TRBD1 aligns across 8 bases. The junction had 7 bases not matched to a gene; V was cut back by 4 bases and J by 1 base. Germline loops: CDR1 SGHKS, CDR2 YYEKEE (reference sequence). CDR3 length equals 16 residues. As DNA, the CDR3 is TGTGCCAGCAGCCTGACAGGGGTGGAGAGCAATCAGCCCCAGCATTTT. Translated, it gives CASSLTGVESNQPQHF.

The V gene is TRBV27, the J gene TRBJ1-1; D unresolved. This CDR3 has 14 amino acids. Per the germline V gene, CDR1 is MNHEY and CDR2 is SMNVEV (reference sequence). Between the trimmed V and J ends, which lost 5 bases and 1 base, there was a span of 11 bases. The CDR3 spells CASSVREGNTEAFF. The CDR3 DNA is TGTGCCAGCAGTGTGAGGGAGGGGAACACTGAAGCTTTCTTT.

This chain uses TRBV7-2 with TRBJ1-5, with 8 bases matching TRBD1. CDR3 size: 15 residues. Trimming removed 3 bases from V and 6 bases from J; junction bases left unmatched: 7. Germline V CDR1 and CDR2: SGHTA, FQGNSA. CDR3 sequence: CASSLRGQGPQPQHF. The CDR3 bases are TGTGCCAGCAGCTTGAGAGGACAGGGACCTCAGCCCCAGCATTTT.

V gene TRBV5-1 combines with J gene TRBJ2-7; TRBD1 agrees at 7 bases. The CDR3 extends over 14 amino acids. The V gene's germline CDR1 is SGHRS and CDR2 YFSETQ. V shed 3 bases and J 2 bases; nucleotides not matched to a gene: 5. The chain's CDR3 is CASSYAGGAYEQYF. The CDR3 DNA reads as TGCGCCAGCAGCTACGCAGGGGGTGCCTACGAGCAGTACTTC. Full variable domain (rest looked up from reference TRBV5-1 and TRBJ2-7): KAGVTQTPRYLIKTRGQQVTLSCSPISGHRSVSWYQQTPGQGLQFLFEYFSETQRNKGNFPGRFSGRQFSNSRSEMNVSTLELGDSALYLCASSYAGGAYEQYFGPGTRLTVT.

The CDR3 DNA sequence: TGCGCCAGCAGCCCACCTCCAGGTAACACTGAAGCTTTCTTT. This encodes CASSPPPGNTEAFF. The chain has TRBV4-1 and TRBJ1-1; D is unclear. V lost 4 bases and J lost 2, with 11 bases in between. The CDR3 is 14 residues long. CDR1 MGHRA and CDR2 YSYEKL come from the germline V gene.

The chain links TRBV11-2 to TRBJ2-2, with 7 bases matching TRBD1. The CDR3 spans 19 residues. Germline CDR1 and CDR2: SGHAT and FQNNGV. The V segment lost 2 bases and the J segment 1 base; nucleotides outside the gene matches: 13. This CDR3 is CASSLNRHRTGVNTGELFF. The CDR3 DNA sequence: TGTGCCAGCAGCTTAAATCGTCACCGGACAGGAGTGAACACCGGGGAGCTGTTTTTT.

This clone was detected once. The same CDR3 can be traced to other DNA sequences in this sample. The V and J genes are TRBV9 and TRBJ1-5; no clear D gene. Germline CDR1 is SGDLS and CDR2 is YYNGEE. The CDR3 sequence is 15 residues long. The ends were cut back, 0 bases at V and 0 bases at J, with 7 bases in the middle. Written as DNA, the CDR3 is TGTGCCAGCAGCGTAGGAGGGAATAGCAATCAGCCCCAGCATTTT. This codes for CASSVGGNSNQPQHF. Filled out from reference TRBV9 and TRBJ1-5, the complete variable domain reads DSGVTQTPKHLITATGQRVTLRCSPRSGDLSVYWYQQSLDQGLQFLIQYYNGEERAKGNILERFSAQQFPDLHSELNLSSLELGDSALYFCASSVGGNSNQPQHFGDGTRLSIL.

Points on this clone: Other nucleotide sequences in the sample specify the same CDR3. The V call is TRBV29-1, the J call TRBJ1-1, with D possibly TRBD1 on 5 matching bases. With 6 bases removed from V and 0 bases from J, the gap between germline ends came to 8 bases. Germline V gene data show CDR1 as SQVTM and CDR2 as ANQGSEA. This CDR3 has 12 amino acids. CDR3 in amino acids: CSVQGMNTEAFF. CDR3 sequence (DNA): TGCAGCGTCCAGGGAATGAACACTGAAGCTTTCTTT.

The J gene is TRBJ1-6, the V gene TRBV13; D call uncertain. CDR3 length equals 14 residues. Trimming cost V 5 bases and J 6 bases, with 11 bases left between them. Germline lookup yields CDR1 PRHDT and CDR2 FYEKMQ (reference sequence). CDR3 region: CASSQAFFNSPLHF. The CDR3 DNA follows: TGTGCCAGCAGCCAAGCATTCTTTAATTCACCCCTCCACTTT.

The V and J genes are TRBV4-3 and TRBJ2-2, with 11 bases matching TRBD2. CDR1 is LGHNA and CDR2 is YSLEER in the germline V gene. This CDR3 has 21 amino acids. V was clipped by 2 bases and J by 4 bases; unmatched bases: 18. CDR3 sequence (DNA): TGCGCCAGCAGCCAAAATATTCCGGGACTAGCGGACACCCGGGGCACCGGGGAGCTGTTTTTT. It yields the protein CASSQNIPGLADTRGTGELFF.

The J gene is TRBJ1-5, the V gene TRBV5-5; 7 nucleotides line up with TRBD1. The germline gives CDR1 SGHKS, CDR2 YYEKEE (reference sequence). The CDR3 runs 15 residues. V dropped 4 bases and J dropped 5; count of bases not matched to a gene: 9. CDR3 amino acids: CASSQDRNSDQPQHF. The CDR3 DNA sequence: TGTGCCAGCAGCCAGGACAGGAACAGCGATCAGCCCCAGCATTTT.

This clone was detected once. This chain connects TRBV11-1 to TRBJ1-2; unclear D gene. Trimming stripped 3 bases from V and 0 bases from J, with 2 bases between. The CDR3 spans 12 residues. Germline V gives CDR1 SGHAT, CDR2 FQDESV (reference sequence). The CDR3 loop reads CASSFSNYGYTF. CDR3 bases: TGTGCCAGCAGCTTCTCTAACTATGGCTACACCTTC.

This chain joins TRBV18 and TRBJ2-2, with 8 bases identical to TRBD1. Losses at the gene ends were 4 bases for V and 5 bases for J; bases not matched to a gene: 6. CDR3 length equals 15 residues. Germline V gene data show CDR1 as KGHSH and CDR2 as LQKENI. CDR3 loop: CASSHGQGGTGELFF. Here the CDR3 DNA reads TGTGCCAGCTCACACGGACAGGGCGGAACCGGGGAGCTGTTTTTT.

This clone was counted once. The CDR3 is CASSQGGPGELFF. DNA of the CDR3: TGTGCCAGCAGCCAAGGGGGGCCCGGGGAGCTGTTTTTT. The V call is TRBV4-2, the J call TRBJ2-2, with a tentative D call TRBD1 (6 bases). This CDR3 has 13 amino acids. In germline, CDR1 is LGHNA, CDR2 YNFKEQ. The ends were cut back, 1 base at V and 6 bases at J, with 6 bases in the middle.

In its sample, this clone was seen a few times. The chain is built from TRBV30 and TRBJ2-3, with TRBD1 matching 8 bases. This CDR3 spans 14 amino acids. Germline CDR1 GTSNPN, CDR2 SVGIG (reference sequence). The V and J ends lost 5 bases and 0 bases, in that order; junction bases with no gene match: 4. The CDR3 protein is CAWDRGFSTDTQYF. CDR3 nucleotide sequence: TGTGCCTGGGACAGGGGCTTTAGCACAGATACGCAGTATTTT.

The V and J genes are TRBV10-3 and TRBJ1-4; D is possibly TRBD1 (5 bases). The CDR3 spans 15 residues. Between the trimmed V and J ends, which lost 4 bases and 6 bases, there was a span of 15 bases. Germline V CDR1 and CDR2: ENHRY, SYGVKD. The CDR3 sequence is CAISVGQGSDEKLFF. CDR3 nucleotide sequence: TGTGCCATCAGTGTGGGGCAGGGATCGGATGAAAAACTGTTTTTT.

The J gene is TRBJ2-3, the V gene TRBV4-1; TRBD2 aligns across 15 bases. Germline loops: CDR1 MGHRA, CDR2 YSYEKL. After removal of 4 bases from V and 4 bases from J, the junction contained 6 bases not matched to a gene. CDR3 length equals 17 residues. CDR3 residues: CASSRGLAGGGADTQYF. CDR3 sequence (DNA): TGCGCCAGCAGCCGGGGACTAGCGGGAGGAGGCGCAGATACGCAGTATTTT.

The CDR3 loop reads CASSERGLAGFNEQFF. The CDR3 DNA reads TGTGCCAGCAGTGAGAGGGGACTAGCGGGATTTAATGAGCAGTTCTTC. The J gene is TRBJ2-1, the V gene TRBV2, with 13 bases that match TRBD2. Germline lookup yields CDR1 SNHLY and CDR2 FYNNEI. This CDR3 has 16 amino acids. Trimming cost V 3 bases and J 7 bases; bases outside gene matches: 6.

This chain connects TRBV18 to TRBJ1-1; TRBD1 matches 7 bases. CDR3 size: 13 residues. In germline, CDR1 is KGHSH, CDR2 LQKENI. V was pared by 3 bases and J by 7 bases, with 5 bases of the junction left unmatched. CDR3 DNA sequence: TGTGCCAGCTCACCCGACAGGGATGGTGAAGCTTTCTTT. Amino acid sequence: CASSPDRDGEAFF. Supplemented by reference TRBV18 and TRBJ1-1, the full variable domain reads NAGVMQNPRHLVRRRGQEARLRCSPMKGHSHVYWYRQLPEEGLKFMVYLQKENIIDESGMPKERFSAEFPKEGPSILRIQQVVRGDSAAYFCASSPDRDGEAFFGQGTRLTVV.

The chain recombines TRBV5-1 with TRBJ2-3; 7 bases agree with TRBD2. The CDR3 has 11 residues. Per germline, CDR1 SGHRS and CDR2 YFSETQ. Trimming removed 8 bases from V and 9 bases from J; junction bases left unmatched: 6. The CDR3 DNA follows: TGCGCCAGTATTGGGGGAGGGACGCAGTATTTT. The encoded protein is CASIGGGTQYF.

This chain joins TRBV19 and TRBJ2-1; 9 bases are shared with TRBD2. This CDR3 has 15 residues. Germline loops: CDR1 LNHDA, CDR2 SQIVND (reference sequence). V trimming: 10 bases; J trimming: 4 bases; junction bases outside the gene matches: 11. CDR3 sequence: CATLVSSGTYNEQFF. The CDR3, as DNA: TGTGCCACCTTAGTGTCTAGCGGGACTTACAATGAGCAGTTCTTC.

A few counts support this clone. The rearrangement links TRBV27 to TRBJ2-1, with TRBD2 matching 14 bases. The CDR3 loop spans 18 amino acids. Trimming at V came to 2 bases and at J to 6 bases, leaving 9 bases not matched to a gene. Germline V gene data show CDR1 as MNHEY and CDR2 as SMNVEV (reference sequence). This CDR3 reads CASSLRESGLAGGNEQFF. The DNA of the CDR3 is TGTGCCAGCAGTTTAAGGGAAAGTGGACTAGCGGGAGGCAATGAGCAGTTCTTC.

The gene calls are TRBV21-1 and TRBJ1-3; TRBD1 is taken as the D call from the table, unchecked against the DNA. TRBV21-1 is a documented pseudogene. The CDR3 loop spans 17 amino acids. CDR3 sequence (DNA): TGTGCCAGCAGCCACGAAGGACCGACAGGGGCTGGAAACACCATATATTTT. Protein product: CASSHEGPTGAGNTIYF.